The subject of this entry is one TCR beta chain. Its specificity is not known. The sample originates from a study of T cell repertoires in cytomegalovirus infection. Across the whole study: Newly reported HLA-C-restricted and thoroughly characterized HLA-B-restricted CMV epitopes were employed.

Each CDR3 protein gets one entry after TCRdb re-called the reads with MiXCR. The data contain around 430,000 distinct CDR3 sequences, about 42% of them singletons. The CDR3 has 15 amino acids. The germline gives CDR1 SGHVS, CDR2 FQNEAQ. The V end was cut by 5 bases, the J end by 1 base, with 13 bases between. The input for sequencing was cultured PBMCs, taken from culture after CMV antigen stimulation. V usage is TRBV7-8 and J usage is TRBJ2-3, with D perhaps TRBD2 (6 bases). The sequence came from a human donor in good health (CMV status not recorded). Some clones in this sample may be carry-over from other donors' samples. The CDR3 bases are TGTGCCAGCAGCCCCGGGGGTCGGCGCACAGATACGCAGTATTTT. Translation gives CASSPGGRRTDTQYF.